The 10 T cell receptor beta chains listed next were all sequenced from one sample in a study of somatic mutations in cytotoxic T cells in rheumatoid arthritis. The data were produced by immunoSEQ multiplex PCR, yet TCRdb's version contains in-frame clones alone and is incomplete. Of some 9,900 clones in the sample, roughly 80% were seen once. Sequencing was done on a sample of CD8+ T cells sorted from blood. Source of these receptors: an adult with rheumatoid arthritis.

The J gene is TRBJ2-1, the V gene TRBV7-9; 12 positions match TRBD2. Trimming took 5 bases from V and 6 from J; bases not matched to a gene: 14. The germline CDR1 and CDR2 sequences are SEHNR and FQNEAQ (reference sequence). CDR3 length: 18 amino acids. CDR3 in amino acids: CASSLPTSGRIQSNEQFF. In DNA form, the CDR3 reads TGTGCCAGCAGCCTCCCGACTAGCGGGAGAATTCAAAGCAATGAGCAGTTCTTC.

The rearrangement joins TRBV27 to TRBJ2-5; 8 bases fit TRBD2. V lost 6 bases and J lost 5; bases outside the gene matches: 8. The CDR3 consists of 14 residues. Germline V CDR1 and CDR2: MNHEY, SMNVEV (reference sequence). CDR3 loop: CASSAYSGVETQYF. The CDR3 nucleotides are TGTGCCAGCAGCGCCTATAGCGGGGTGGAGACCCAGTACTTC.

The chain couples TRBV5-4 to TRBJ1-1, with a weak D call TRBD1 (6 bases). With 1 base removed from V and 8 bases from J, the gap between germline ends came to 9 bases. This CDR3 contains 12 residues. Germline values: CDR1 SGHNT, CDR2 YYREEE (reference sequence). CDR3 nucleotide sequence: TGTGCCAGCAGCTTGAGGGGGGCCGAAGCTTTCTTT. This codes for CASSLRGAEAFF.

V and J are TRBV7-2 and TRBJ1-4; no reliable D call. Germline CDR1 SGHTA, CDR2 FQGNSA. The germline V and J ends were trimmed by 4 bases and 8 bases, with 17 bases remaining between them. The CDR3 consists of 15 residues. Here the CDR3 DNA reads TGTGCCAGCAGCTGGAGGGTATCTTTCGGGGAAAAACTGTTTTTT. It codes for CASSWRVSFGEKLFF.

The rearrangement joins TRBV13 to TRBJ2-5; D is unresolved. Germline CDR1 and CDR2: PRHDT and FYEKMQ (reference sequence). CDR3 length equals 14 residues. V was cut by 6 bases and J by 1 base, with 12 bases left in between. CDR3 residues: CASSHRQRQETQYF. CDR3 DNA: TGTGCCAGCAGTCATCGACAACGCCAAGAGACCCAGTACTTC.

This chain links TRBV7-9 with TRBJ1-4; a possible D gene is TRBD1 (5 bases). Germline CDR1 and CDR2: SEHNR and FQNEAQ (reference sequence). The length of the CDR3 is 14 residues. V shed 1 base and J shed 8 bases, with 11 bases lying between them. The CDR3 DNA follows: TGTGCCAGCAGCTTAGTTCAAGGGGACGAAAAACTGTTTTTT. Amino acids: CASSLVQGDEKLFF. The whole variable domain, remainder taken from reference TRBV7-9 and TRBJ1-4, is DTGVSQNPRHKITKRGQNVTFRCDPISEHNRLYWYRQTLGQGPEFLTYFQNEAQLEKSRLLSDRFSAERPKGSFSTLEIQRTEQGDSAMYLCASSLVQGDEKLFFGSGTQLSVL.

The chain employs TRBV9 and TRBJ2-1; 10 positions match TRBD2. The CDR3 is 16 amino acids. V shed 0 bases and J 4 bases; nucleotides not matched to a gene: 4. Germline V lookup: CDR1 SGDLS, CDR2 YYNGEE. The CDR3 reads CASSVGLSGGYNEQFF. DNA for the CDR3: TGTGCCAGCAGCGTAGGCCTTAGCGGGGGGTACAATGAGCAGTTCTTC.

The rearrangement uses TRBV27 and TRBJ1-2, with D hard to call. V shed 5 bases and J shed 5 bases, with 12 bases lying between them. The CDR3 totals 13 residues. CDR1 and CDR2 (germline): MNHEY, SMNVEV (reference sequence). The DNA for the CDR3 is TGTGCCAGCAGTGGCCCGGGGAGATATGGCTACACCTTC. Protein sequence: CASSGPGRYGYTF.

The J gene is TRBJ2-1, the V gene TRBV6-5; the match to TRBD1 covers 7 bases. J lost 5 bases, V lost 0 bases, and 4 bases had no gene match. Germline lookup yields CDR1 MNHEY and CDR2 SVGAGI. CDR3 length: 15 residues. Here the CDR3 DNA reads TGTGCCAGCAGTTACTCGGGACAGAGTAACAATGAGCAGTTCTTC. Its translation: CASSYSGQSNNEQFF.

The rearrangement links TRBV2 to TRBJ1-2, with D perhaps TRBD1 (6 bases). CDR1 and CDR2 (germline): SNHLY, FYNNEI. The CDR3 is 14 amino acids. The ends were cut back, 3 bases at V and 4 bases at J, with 12 bases in the middle. DNA for the CDR3: TGTGCCAGCAGTGAGTTGGGGACAATCTATGGCTACACCTTC. This codes for CASSELGTIYGYTF. The full variable domain, with the rest looked up from reference TRBV2 and TRBJ1-2, is EPEVTQTPSHQVTQMGQEVILRCVPISNHLYFYWYRQILGQKVEFLVSFYNNEISEKSEIFDDQFSVERPDGSNFTLKIRSTKLEDSAMYFCASSELGTIYGYTFGSGTRLTVV.